The 23 T cell receptor beta chains listed next were all sequenced from one sample in a study of neoadjuvant anti-PD-1 for oral cavity cancer. Sequenced by immunoSEQ multiplex PCR; TCRdb stores in-frame clones only, minus some. In the table there are 13,000 to 15,000 clones, around 75% of which are singletons. Sequences were derived from PBMCs, sampled before nivolumab (anti-PD-1) treatment. The receptors stem from a person aged 40 to 85 with oral cavity squamous cell carcinoma.

This sequence joins TRBV21-1 and TRBJ1-2. TRBV21-1 is termed a pseudogene. The CDR3 has 10 residues. For the CDR3, the DNA is TGTGCCAATCCACACTATGGCTACACCTTC. It codes for CANPHYGYTF.

This clone was counted a few times. The V and J genes are TRBV7-3 and TRBJ1-1; TRBD1 matches at 9 bases. The CDR3 contains 14 residues. The germline CDR1 and CDR2 sequences are SGHTA and FQGTGA. V lost 5 bases and J lost 6; bases outside the gene matches: 7. CDR3 amino acids: CASSRGQGISEAFF. CDR3 bases: TGTGCCAGCAGCCGCGGACAGGGGATCTCTGAAGCTTTCTTT.

This chain joins TRBV18 and TRBJ2-7; 9 nucleotides agree with TRBD1. CDR1 is KGHSH, CDR2 LQKENI, per germline. V was pared by 3 bases and J by 7 bases, with 10 bases of the junction left unmatched. The CDR3 length is 15 residues. The DNA of the CDR3 is TGTGCCAGCTCACCCACGGGACAGGGTTTTTGGGAGCAGTACTTC. Encoded protein: CASSPTGQGFWEQYF.

V gene TRBV7-2 combines with J gene TRBJ1-2, with D possibly TRBD1 on 6 matching bases. V was trimmed by 2 bases and J by 4 bases, leaving 11 bases between them. The CDR3 has 14 residues. Germline V CDR1 and CDR2: SGHTA, FQGNSA. CDR3 DNA sequence: TGTGCCAGCAGCTTACAGGGGAACGGCTATGGCTACACCTTC. This codes for CASSLQGNGYGYTF.

This sequence joins TRBV19 and TRBJ1-4; perhaps TRBD1 as D (6 bases). Per germline, CDR1 LNHDA and CDR2 SQIVND (reference sequence). Trimming cost V 0 bases and J 0 bases, with 14 bases left between them. CDR3 length: 18 amino acids. The CDR3 is CASSIDPRTATTNEKLFF. The CDR3 DNA sequence: TGTGCCAGTAGTATAGACCCTCGGACAGCTACAACTAATGAAAAACTGTTTTTT.

The V call is TRBV21-1, the J call TRBJ2-7; the table's D call TRBD1 went unverified against the DNA. TRBV21-1 is designated a pseudogene. This CDR3 has 14 residues. Here the CDR3 reads CASSGRDSSYEQYF. The CDR3 nucleotides are TGTGCCAGCAGCGGACGGGACAGCTCCTACGAGCAGTACTTC.

This chain uses TRBV11-2 with TRBJ2-5; D is uncertain. The CDR3 consists of 13 residues. CDR1 is SGHAT, CDR2 FQNNGV, per germline. Between the trimmed V and J ends, which lost 4 bases and 5 bases, there was a span of 11 bases. The CDR3 sequence is CASSSRVGETQYF. Here the CDR3 DNA reads TGTGCCAGCAGCTCCCGGGTGGGGGAGACCCAGTACTTC.

The chain uses TRBV4-1 and TRBJ1-3; D is perhaps TRBD1 (5 bases). V lost 5 bases and J 1 base, leaving 15 bases between the germline ends. Germline loops: CDR1 MGHRA, CDR2 YSYEKL. The CDR3 runs 16 residues. In DNA, the CDR3 is TGCGCCAGCAGCATACACCAGGGAACGTCTGGAAACACCATATATTTT. As protein: CASSIHQGTSGNTIYF.

This clone has only one observation. The rearrangement uses TRBV4-1 and TRBJ2-6, with D maybe TRBD1 (6 bases). Trimming removed 4 bases from V and 2 bases from J, with 15 bases in between. The germline V gene has CDR1 MGHRA and CDR2 YSYEKL. The CDR3 consists of 17 residues. The CDR3 nucleotides are TGCGCCAGCAGCCTTCAGGTAGCAGGGGCTGGGGCCAACGTCCTGACTTTC. This translates into CASSLQVAGAGANVLTF.

V usage is TRBV19 and J usage is TRBJ2-1; 7 nucleotides line up with TRBD2. Germline-derived CDR1 and CDR2 are LNHDA and SQIVND (reference sequence). The CDR3 runs to 14 residues. Trimming at V came to 5 bases and at J to 2 bases, leaving 3 bases not matched to a gene. CDR3 coding DNA: TGTGCCAGTAGTTCCGGGACTACCTACAATGAGCAGTTCTTC. Translation gives CASSSGTTYNEQFF.

The chain employs TRBV13 and TRBJ2-7, with D uncertain. In germline, CDR1 is PRHDT, CDR2 FYEKMQ (reference sequence). The CDR3 is 13 amino acids. Trimming stripped 3 bases from V and 4 bases from J, with 10 bases between. The CDR3 sequence: CASSLPQEYEQYF. The CDR3 coding sequence is TGTGCCAGCAGCTTGCCTCAGGAATACGAGCAGTACTTC.

The chain employs TRBV5-1 and TRBJ1-1; TRBD1 is a possible D gene (6 bases). CDR3 length equals 17 residues. CDR1 and CDR2 from the germline V gene are SGHRS and YFSETQ. Trimming pared 0 bases from V and 0 bases from J, leaving 15 bases between. This CDR3 reads CASSLAVGGGMNTEAFF. The DNA for the CDR3 is TGCGCCAGCAGCTTGGCCGTGGGAGGGGGAATGAACACTGAAGCTTTCTTT.

The chain employs TRBV2 and TRBJ1-3; 7 bases agree with TRBD1. V lost 6 bases, J lost 1 base, and 0 bases stayed unmatched. The germline CDR1 and CDR2 sequences are SNHLY and FYNNEI. The CDR3 covers 13 residues. The CDR3: CASRTGSGNTIYF. DNA of the CDR3: TGTGCCAGCAGGACAGGGTCTGGAAACACCATATATTTT.

This chain uses TRBV6-9 with TRBJ2-3; TRBD2 matches 10 bases. Trimming at V came to 4 bases and at J to 10 bases, leaving 14 bases not matched to a gene. Germline CDR1 MNHGY, CDR2 SVAAGI. The CDR3 has 16 residues. This chain's CDR3 is CASSSSGGLAGVAQYF. The CDR3 nucleotides are TGTGCCAGCAGTTCCTCCGGCGGGCTAGCGGGGGTCGCGCAGTATTTT.

A few counts support this clone. The V gene is TRBV14, the J gene TRBJ1-1, with no clear D. In germline, CDR1 is SGHDN, CDR2 FVKESK. Trimming removed 3 bases at V and 0 bases at J, with 11 bases between. This CDR3 comprises 15 residues. This CDR3 reads CASSQVAGLNTEAFF. In nucleotides, the CDR3 is TGTGCCAGCAGCCAGGTTGCAGGCCTGAACACTGAAGCTTTCTTT.

V usage is TRBV6-1 and J usage is TRBJ1-2; possible D gene TRBD1, 6 bases. V lost 5 bases to trimming and J lost 4 bases, with 14 bases between them. Germline V lookup: CDR1 MNHNS, CDR2 SASEGT. This CDR3 spans 14 amino acids. Here the CDR3 reads CASSRGGGAYGYTF. The CDR3 nucleotides are TGTGCCAGCAGTCGAGGGGGGGGTGCCTATGGCTACACCTTC.

V gene TRBV5-1 combines with J gene TRBJ2-1; 11 positions match TRBD2. Trimming took 4 bases from V and 3 from J; bases not matched to a gene: 3. Germline V gives CDR1 SGHRS, CDR2 YFSETQ. This CDR3 contains 15 residues. The CDR3 is CASSQGLAVYNEQFF. DNA for the CDR3: TGCGCCAGCAGCCAGGGACTAGCGGTCTACAATGAGCAGTTCTTC.

The chain combines TRBV5-1 with TRBJ1-6; 9 bases align to TRBD1. Germline CDR1 SGHRS, CDR2 YFSETQ. J gave up 3 bases and V 2 bases, and 3 bases lay outside the gene matches. The CDR3 runs 16 residues. DNA for the CDR3: TGCGCCAGCAGCTTACAGGGGGCCTACTATAATTCACCCCTCCACTTT. Translation gives CASSLQGAYYNSPLHF.

The rearrangement links TRBV5-6 to TRBJ2-3, with TRBD2 matching 15 bases. CDR1 and CDR2 (germline): SGHDT, YYEEEE. Trimming removed 2 bases from V and 1 base from J; junction bases left unmatched: 5. CDR3 size: 18 residues. In nucleotides, the CDR3 is TGTGCCAGCAGCTTTGGACTAGCGGGAGGGCCGGGCACAGATACGCAGTATTTT. Translating it yields CASSFGLAGGPGTDTQYF.

This chain joins TRBV5-1 and TRBJ2-1; D call uncertain. CDR3 length equals 15 residues. V gave up 3 bases and J gave up 3 bases, with 13 bases separating them. Germline-derived CDR1 and CDR2 are SGHRS and YFSETQ. CDR3 in amino acids: CASSSGATSYNEQFF. The CDR3 bases are TGCGCCAGCAGCTCCGGAGCGACGAGCTACAATGAGCAGTTCTTC.

This sequence joins TRBV6-6 and TRBJ2-1; no clear D. Per germline, CDR1 MNHNY and CDR2 SVGAGI (reference sequence). V gave up 8 bases and J gave up 15 bases, with 32 bases separating them. This CDR3 is built from 16 residues. CDR3 nucleotide sequence: TGTGCCAGCGCCCCCAAGAAGAACAGCGACCCATCTTTGTTGTTCTTC. Encoded protein: CASAPKKNSDPSLLFF.

V is TRBV7-9 and J is TRBJ1-3; D perhaps matches TRBD1 (6 bases). The CDR3 has 13 residues. Germline assignment: CDR1 SEHNR and CDR2 FQNEAQ (reference sequence). Trimming removed 1 base from V and 7 bases from J, with 8 bases in between. The CDR3 nucleotides read TGTGCCAGCAGCTTAGGGCAGGGGAACACCATATATTTT. Protein sequence: CASSLGQGNTIYF.

The chain combines TRBV19 with TRBJ2-2, with a weak D call TRBD2 (7 bases). The ends were cut back, 7 bases at V and 5 bases at J, with 20 bases in the middle. This CDR3 is built from 16 residues. In germline, CDR1 is LNHDA, CDR2 SQIVND (reference sequence). This CDR3 is CASKSTPGGETGELFF. Written as DNA, the CDR3 is TGTGCCAGTAAATCCACCCCGGGGGGCGAGACCGGGGAGCTGTTTTTT.